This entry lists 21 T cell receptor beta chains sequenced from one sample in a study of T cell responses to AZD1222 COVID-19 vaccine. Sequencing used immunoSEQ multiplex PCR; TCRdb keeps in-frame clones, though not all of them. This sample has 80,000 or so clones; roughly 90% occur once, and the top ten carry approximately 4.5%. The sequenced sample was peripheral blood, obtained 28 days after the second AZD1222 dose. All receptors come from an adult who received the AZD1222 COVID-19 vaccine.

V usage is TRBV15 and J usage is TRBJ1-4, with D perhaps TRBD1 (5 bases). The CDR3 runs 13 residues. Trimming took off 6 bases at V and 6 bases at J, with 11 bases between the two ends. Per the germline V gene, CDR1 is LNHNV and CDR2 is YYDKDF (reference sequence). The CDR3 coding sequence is TGTGCCACCAGTGGGGGGTCCGATGAAAAACTGTTTTTT. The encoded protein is CATSGGSDEKLFF.

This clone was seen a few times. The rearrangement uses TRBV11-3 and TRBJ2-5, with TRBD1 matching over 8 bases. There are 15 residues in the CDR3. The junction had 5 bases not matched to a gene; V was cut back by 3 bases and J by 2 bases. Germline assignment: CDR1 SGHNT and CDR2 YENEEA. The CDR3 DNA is TGTGCCAGCAGCTTGGTGACAGGGGCACAAGAGACCCAGTACTTC. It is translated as CASSLVTGAQETQYF. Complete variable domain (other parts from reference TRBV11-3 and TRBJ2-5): EAGVVQSPRYKIIEKKQPVAFWCNPISGHNTLYWYLQNLGQGPELLIRYENEEAVDDSQLPKDRFSAERLKGVDSTLKIQPAELGDSAVYLCASSLVTGAQETQYFGPGTRLLVL.

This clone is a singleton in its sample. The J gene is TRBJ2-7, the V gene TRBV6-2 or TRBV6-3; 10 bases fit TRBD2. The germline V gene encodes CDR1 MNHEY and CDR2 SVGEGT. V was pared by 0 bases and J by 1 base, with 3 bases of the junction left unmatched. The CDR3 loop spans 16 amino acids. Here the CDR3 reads CASSYSNSGGSYEQYF. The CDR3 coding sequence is TGTGCCAGCAGTTACTCGAATAGCGGGGGGTCCTACGAGCAGTACTTC.

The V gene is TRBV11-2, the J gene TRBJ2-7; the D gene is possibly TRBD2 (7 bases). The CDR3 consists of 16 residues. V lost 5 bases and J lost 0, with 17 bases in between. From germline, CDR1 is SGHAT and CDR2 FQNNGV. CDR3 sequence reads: CASSPEAGGASYEQYF. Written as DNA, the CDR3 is TGTGCCAGCAGCCCGGAGGCTGGGGGGGCCTCCTACGAGCAGTACTTC.

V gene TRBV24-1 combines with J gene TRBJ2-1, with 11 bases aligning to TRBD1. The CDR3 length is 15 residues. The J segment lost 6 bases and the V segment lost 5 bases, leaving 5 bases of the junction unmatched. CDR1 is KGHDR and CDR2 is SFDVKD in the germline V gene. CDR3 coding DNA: TGTGCCACCAGTGCCCGGGGACAGGGGGGCAATGAGCAGTTCTTC. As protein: CATSARGQGGNEQFF.

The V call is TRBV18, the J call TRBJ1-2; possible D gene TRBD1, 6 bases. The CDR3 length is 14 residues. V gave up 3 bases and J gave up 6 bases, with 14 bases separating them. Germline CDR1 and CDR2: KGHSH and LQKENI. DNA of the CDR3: TGTGCCAGCTCACCCATCCAGGGGAGTGATGGCTACACCTTC. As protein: CASSPIQGSDGYTF.

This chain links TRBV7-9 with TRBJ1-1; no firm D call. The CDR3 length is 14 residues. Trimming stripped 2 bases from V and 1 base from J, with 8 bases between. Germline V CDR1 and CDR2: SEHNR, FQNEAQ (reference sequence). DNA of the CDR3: TGTGCCAGCAGCTTATTTGAAGAGAACACTGAAGCTTTCTTT. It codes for CASSLFEENTEAFF.

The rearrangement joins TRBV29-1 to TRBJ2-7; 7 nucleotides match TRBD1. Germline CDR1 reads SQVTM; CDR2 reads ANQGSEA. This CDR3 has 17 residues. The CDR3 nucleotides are TGCAGGGGCTCGGGACAGCTATTCCCACCGGGATGGTACGAGCAGTACTTC. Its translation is CRGSGQLFPPGWYEQYF.

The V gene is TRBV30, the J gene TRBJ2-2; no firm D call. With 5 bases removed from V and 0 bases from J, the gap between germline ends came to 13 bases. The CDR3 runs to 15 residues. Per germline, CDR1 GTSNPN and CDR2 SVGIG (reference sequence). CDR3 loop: CAWARPRPNTGELFF. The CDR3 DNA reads TGTGCCTGGGCTCGGCCCAGGCCGAACACCGGGGAGCTGTTTTTT.

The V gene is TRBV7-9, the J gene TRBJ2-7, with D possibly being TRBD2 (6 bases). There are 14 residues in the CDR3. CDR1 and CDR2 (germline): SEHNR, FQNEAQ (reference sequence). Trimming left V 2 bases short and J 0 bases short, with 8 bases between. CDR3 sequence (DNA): TGTGCCAGCAGCTTAAGTAGCGGCTCCTACGAGCAGTACTTC. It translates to CASSLSSGSYEQYF.

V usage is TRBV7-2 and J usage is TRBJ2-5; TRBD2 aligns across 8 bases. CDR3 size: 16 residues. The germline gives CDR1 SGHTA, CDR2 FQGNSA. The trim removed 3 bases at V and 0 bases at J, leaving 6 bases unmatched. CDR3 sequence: CASSFGVAGNQETQYF. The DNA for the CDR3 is TGTGCCAGCAGCTTTGGGGTAGCGGGAAACCAAGAGACCCAGTACTTC.

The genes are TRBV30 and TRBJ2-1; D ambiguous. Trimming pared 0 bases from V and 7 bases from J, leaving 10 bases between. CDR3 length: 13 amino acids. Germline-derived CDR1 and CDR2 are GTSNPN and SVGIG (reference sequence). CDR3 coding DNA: TGTGCCTGGAGTGTTGGTGGGATAAATGAGCAGTTCTTC. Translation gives CAWSVGGINEQFF.

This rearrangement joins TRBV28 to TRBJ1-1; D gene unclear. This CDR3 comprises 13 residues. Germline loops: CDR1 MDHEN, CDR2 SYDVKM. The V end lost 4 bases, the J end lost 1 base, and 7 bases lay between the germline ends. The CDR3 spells CASSSRGNTEAFF. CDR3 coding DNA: TGTGCCAGCAGTTCCCGGGGGAACACTGAAGCTTTCTTT.

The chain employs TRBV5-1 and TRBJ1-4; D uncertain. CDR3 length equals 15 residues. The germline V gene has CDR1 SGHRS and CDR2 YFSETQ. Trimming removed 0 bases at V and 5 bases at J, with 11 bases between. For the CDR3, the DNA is TGCGCCAGCAGCTTGGCCCCGGGAAGGAATGAAAAACTGTTTTTT. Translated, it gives CASSLAPGRNEKLFF.

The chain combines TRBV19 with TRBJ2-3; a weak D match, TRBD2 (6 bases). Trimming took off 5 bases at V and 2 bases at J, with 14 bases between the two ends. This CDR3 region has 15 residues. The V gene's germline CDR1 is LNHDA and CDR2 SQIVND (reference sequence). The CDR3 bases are TGTGCCAGTAGTCCAGGAGGGCGGTACACAGATACGCAGTATTTT. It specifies CASSPGGRYTDTQYF.

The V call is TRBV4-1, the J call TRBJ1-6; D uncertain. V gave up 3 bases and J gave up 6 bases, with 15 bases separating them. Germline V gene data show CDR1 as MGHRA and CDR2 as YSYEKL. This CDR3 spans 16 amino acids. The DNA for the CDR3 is TGCGCCAGCAGCCAGTCTAGACCGGTTTCTAATTCACCCCTCCACTTT. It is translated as CASSQSRPVSNSPLHF.

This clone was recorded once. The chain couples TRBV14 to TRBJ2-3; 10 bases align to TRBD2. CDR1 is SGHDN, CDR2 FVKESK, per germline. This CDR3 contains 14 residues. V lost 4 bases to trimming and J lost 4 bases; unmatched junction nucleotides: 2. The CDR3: CASSRSGRADTQYF. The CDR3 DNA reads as TGTGCCAGCAGCCGAAGCGGGAGGGCAGATACGCAGTATTTT. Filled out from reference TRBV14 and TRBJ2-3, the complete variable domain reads EAGVTQFPSHSVIEKGQTVTLRCDPISGHDNLYWYRRVMGKEIKFLLHFVKESKQDESGMPNNRFLAERTGGTYSTLKVQPAELEDSGVYFCASSRSGRADTQYFGPGTRLTVL.

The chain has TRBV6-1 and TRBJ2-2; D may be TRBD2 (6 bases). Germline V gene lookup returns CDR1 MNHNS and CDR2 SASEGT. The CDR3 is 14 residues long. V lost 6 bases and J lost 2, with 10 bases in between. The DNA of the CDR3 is TGTGCCAGCAGACCCGGGGGTAACACCGGGGAGCTGTTTTTT. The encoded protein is CASRPGGNTGELFF.

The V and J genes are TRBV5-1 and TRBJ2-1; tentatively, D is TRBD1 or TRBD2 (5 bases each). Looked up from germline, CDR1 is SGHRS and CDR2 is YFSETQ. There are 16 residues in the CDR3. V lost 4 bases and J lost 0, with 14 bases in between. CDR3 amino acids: CASSPEWGSSYNEQFF. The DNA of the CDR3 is TGCGCCAGCAGCCCGGAATGGGGGAGCTCCTACAATGAGCAGTTCTTC.

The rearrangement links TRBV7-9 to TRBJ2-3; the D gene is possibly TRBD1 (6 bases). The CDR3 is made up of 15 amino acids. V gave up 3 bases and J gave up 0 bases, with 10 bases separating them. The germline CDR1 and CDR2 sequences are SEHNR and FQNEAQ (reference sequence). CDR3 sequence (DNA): TGTGCCAGCAGCTTGAGACAGGCTAGCACAGATACGCAGTATTTT. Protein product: CASSLRQASTDTQYF.

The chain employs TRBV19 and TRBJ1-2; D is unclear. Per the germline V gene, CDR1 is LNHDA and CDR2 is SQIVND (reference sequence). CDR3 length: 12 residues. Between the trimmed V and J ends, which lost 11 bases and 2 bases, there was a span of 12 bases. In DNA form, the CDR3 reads TGTGCCGGATATAGCCAAAACTATGGCTACACCTTC. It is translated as CAGYSQNYGYTF.